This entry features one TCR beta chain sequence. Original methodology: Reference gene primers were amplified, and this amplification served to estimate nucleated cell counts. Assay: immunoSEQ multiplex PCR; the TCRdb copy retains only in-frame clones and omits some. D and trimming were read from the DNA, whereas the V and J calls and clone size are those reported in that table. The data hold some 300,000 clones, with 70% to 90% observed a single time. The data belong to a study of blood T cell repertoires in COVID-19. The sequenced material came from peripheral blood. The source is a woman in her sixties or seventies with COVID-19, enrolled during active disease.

Here the CDR3 reads CAAGTGNQPQHF. CDR3 nucleotides: TGCGCCGCAGGTACCGGCAATCAGCCCCAGCATTTT. J is TRBJ1-5 and V is TRBV4-3; D ambiguous. Trimming stripped 11 bases from V and 2 bases from J, with 10 bases between. Germline assignment: CDR1 LGHNA and CDR2 YSLEER. CDR3 length equals 12 residues.